These 20 T cell receptor beta chains originate from one sample sequenced in a study of blood T cell repertoires in COVID-19. The assay was immunoSEQ multiplex PCR, and TCRdb's table has in-frame clones only and misses some. The sample has approximately 250,000 clones, more than 85% seen once; the top ten hold around 2.8%. Sequenced sample: PBMCs or T cells enriched from blood (not recorded which). These receptors all stem from a man aged 40-49 years who had been exposed to COVID-19.

V usage is TRBV9 and J usage is TRBJ2-2; 14 nucleotides agree with TRBD2. Germline CDR1 SGDLS, CDR2 YYNGEE. After removal of 3 bases from V and 4 bases from J, the junction contained 8 bases not matched to a gene. The CDR3 spans 18 residues. The CDR3 loop is CASSEGTSGSGSTGELFF. The CDR3 region has the DNA TGTGCCAGCAGCGAGGGGACTAGCGGGAGCGGAAGCACCGGGGAGCTGTTTTTT.

The chain has TRBV5-1 and TRBJ2-5; 8 bases agree with TRBD1. The junction had 19 bases not matched to a gene; V was cut back by 2 bases and J by 4 bases. Germline CDR1 is SGHRS and CDR2 is YFSETQ. This CDR3 has 19 amino acids. The CDR3 region is CASSLGGAGGAGVGETQYF. DNA of the CDR3: TGCGCCAGCAGCTTAGGAGGCGCAGGGGGCGCAGGGGTTGGAGAGACCCAGTACTTC. The full variable domain, its missing parts supplied by reference TRBV5-1 and TRBJ2-5, is KAGVTQTPRYLIKTRGQQVTLSCSPISGHRSVSWYQQTPGQGLQFLFEYFSETQRNKGNFPGRFSGRQFSNSRSEMNVSTLELGDSALYLCASSLGGAGGAGVGETQYFGPGTRLLVL.

The chain uses TRBV3-1 (or the pseudogene TRBV3-2) and TRBJ2-3; D is unresolved. The germline CDR1 and CDR2 sequences are LGHDT and YNNKEL (reference sequence). This CDR3 is built from 12 residues. Trimming stripped 4 bases from V and 4 bases from J, with 6 bases between. CDR3 residues: CASSLRSDTQYF. In DNA form, the CDR3 reads TGTGCCAGCAGCCTCAGGTCAGATACGCAGTATTTT.

The chain combines TRBV5-6 with TRBJ2-1, with TRBD2 matching 7 bases. This CDR3 has 15 residues. Germline values: CDR1 SGHDT, CDR2 YYEEEE. V dropped 0 bases and J dropped 8; count of bases not matched to a gene: 8. CDR3 protein: CASSLDASGVDEQFF. CDR3 sequence (DNA): TGTGCCAGCAGCTTGGATGCTAGCGGCGTCGATGAGCAGTTCTTC.

The chain carries TRBV9 and TRBJ1-6; D perhaps matches TRBD1 (6 bases). Germline V CDR1 and CDR2: SGDLS, YYNGEE. The V end was cut by 2 bases, the J end by 3 bases, with 12 bases between. The CDR3 is 16 residues long. The CDR3 nucleotides read TGTGCCAGCAGCGTCGAAGGACAGAACTATAATTCACCCCTCCACTTT. Amino acid sequence: CASSVEGQNYNSPLHF.

This chain connects TRBV7-9 to TRBJ1-2; 9 positions agree with TRBD1. Looked up from germline, CDR1 is SEHNR and CDR2 is FQNEAQ (reference sequence). This CDR3 has 15 amino acids. V trimming: 5 bases; J trimming: 7 bases; junction bases outside the gene matches: 11. Here the CDR3 DNA reads TGTGCCAGCAGCCATCACCGGACAGGGGTCTCTGGCTACACCTTC. This sequence encodes CASSHHRTGVSGYTF.

Points on this clone: The junction departs from the called germline gene at one end, perhaps through a read error. The genes are TRBV30 and TRBJ1-2, with 7 nucleotides matching TRBD1. The CDR3 is made up of 12 amino acids. Germline V lookup: CDR1 GTSNPN, CDR2 SVGIG (reference sequence). In DNA, the CDR3 is TGTGCCTGGAGTGTTTCAGGGGGAGGCTACACCTTT. This gives the protein CAWSVSGGGYTF.

This clone was seen more than once but under ten times. The chain couples TRBV19 to TRBJ2-2; TRBD2 matches at 14 bases. CDR1 LNHDA and CDR2 SQIVND come from the germline V gene (reference sequence). V lost 4 bases and J lost 0; bases outside the gene matches: 1. CDR3 length equals 17 residues. CDR3 region: CASSRGLAGANTGELFF. The CDR3, as DNA: TGTGCCAGTAGTAGGGGACTAGCGGGGGCGAACACCGGGGAGCTGTTTTTT.

This clone has more than one count but fewer than ten. The chain links TRBV5-6 to TRBJ1-1; possibly TRBD1 for D (6 bases). Trimming took off 6 bases at V and 0 bases at J, with 15 bases between the two ends. Germline loops: CDR1 SGHDT, CDR2 YYEEEE. The CDR3 contains 15 residues. CDR3 protein: CASIVGRGMNTEAFF. In DNA form, the CDR3 reads TGTGCCAGCATCGTAGGGAGGGGGATGAACACTGAAGCTTTCTTT. The full variable domain, in which reference TRBV5-6 and TRBJ1-1 provide the parts outside the CDR3, is DAGVTQSPTHLIKTRGQQVTLRCSPKSGHDTVSWYQQALGQGPQFIFQYYEEEERQRGNFPDRFSGHQFPNYSSELNVNALLLGDSALYLCASIVGRGMNTEAFFGQGTRLTVV.

The CDR3 coding sequence is TGTGCCAGTAGTACCCGACTAGCGGGGGCTAGCACAGATACGCAGTATTTT. Its translation: CASSTRLAGASTDTQYF. V and J are TRBV19 and TRBJ2-3; 12 bases align to TRBD2. In germline, CDR1 is LNHDA, CDR2 SQIVND (reference sequence). The CDR3 has 17 amino acids. The V and J ends lost 4 bases and 0 bases, in that order; junction bases with no gene match: 5.

The rearrangement links TRBV9 to TRBJ2-3; D possibly corresponds to TRBD2 (5 bases). Per germline, CDR1 SGDLS and CDR2 YYNGEE. The CDR3 loop spans 16 amino acids. The V and J ends lost 4 bases and 4 bases respectively, with 19 bases between them. CDR3 nucleotide sequence: TGTGCCAGCAGCCCATTAACGATTTTACTAGCAGATACGCAGTATTTT. Translation: CASSPLTILLADTQYF.

V gene TRBV5-4 combines with J gene TRBJ1-2; D not resolved. Germline assignment: CDR1 SGHNT and CDR2 YYREEE (reference sequence). This CDR3 is built from 15 residues. Between the trimmed V and J ends, which lost 1 base and 0 bases, there was a span of 10 bases. DNA of the CDR3: TGTGCCAGCAGCTTGAGAGGAGCAACTAACTATGGCTACACCTTC. Amino acid sequence: CASSLRGATNYGYTF.

The chain recombines TRBV19 with TRBJ2-7; 9 bases match TRBD1. CDR1 and CDR2 from the germline V gene are LNHDA and SQIVND (reference sequence). The CDR3 covers 14 residues. Trimming at V came to 5 bases and at J to 4 bases, leaving 6 bases not matched to a gene. CDR3 nucleotide sequence: TGTGCCAGTAGTCCCCAGACAGGGGGTTACGAGCAGTACTTC. Protein sequence: CASSPQTGGYEQYF.

This clone has just one count. This chain links TRBV6-5 with TRBJ1-3; the match to TRBD1 covers 8 bases. This CDR3 comprises 14 residues. V dropped 8 bases and J dropped 0; count of bases not matched to a gene: 3. Germline values: CDR1 MNHEY, CDR2 SVGAGI. The CDR3 region is CASGTGGSGNTIYF. The DNA of the CDR3 is TGTGCCAGCGGAACAGGGGGCTCTGGAAACACCATATATTTT.

CDR3 sequence: CASSFMGLAGIYNEQFF. CDR3 coding DNA: TGTGCCAGCAGCTTCATGGGACTAGCGGGGATCTACAATGAGCAGTTCTTC. This chain connects TRBV7-9 to TRBJ2-1; TRBD2 matches 13 bases. The germline gives CDR1 SEHNR, CDR2 FQNEAQ (reference sequence). Trimming removed 3 bases from V and 3 bases from J; junction bases left unmatched: 5. The CDR3 spans 17 residues. Drawing the rest from reference TRBV7-9 and TRBJ2-1, the complete variable domain is DTGVSQNPRHKITKRGQNVTFRCDPISEHNRLYWYRQTLGQGPEFLTYFQNEAQLEKSRLLSDRFSAERPKGSFSTLEIQRTEQGDSAMYLCASSFMGLAGIYNEQFFGPGTRLTVL.

This clone has only one observation. V gene TRBV5-5 combines with J gene TRBJ1-5; TRBD1 agrees at 8 bases. The J segment lost 6 bases and the V segment lost 3 bases, leaving 8 bases of the junction unmatched. The CDR3 extends over 15 amino acids. The germline V gene has CDR1 SGHKS and CDR2 YYEKEE (reference sequence). The CDR3 DNA follows: TGTGCCAGCAGCTATGGACAGGGTTTTTTTCAGCCCCAGCATTTT. It yields the protein CASSYGQGFFQPQHF.

This chain links TRBV27 with TRBJ1-2, with TRBD1 matching 7 bases. The ends lost 5 bases at V and 4 bases at J; junction bases unmatched: 10. CDR3 size: 15 residues. Germline values: CDR1 MNHEY, CDR2 SMNVEV (reference sequence). The CDR3 sequence is CASSPGRGQIYGYTF. The DNA of the CDR3 is TGTGCCAGCAGTCCCGGACGGGGACAGATCTATGGCTACACCTTC.

V usage is TRBV6-5 and J usage is TRBJ1-1, with D uncertain. The germline gives CDR1 MNHEY, CDR2 SVGAGI. The length of the CDR3 is 12 residues. Trimming pared 10 bases from V and 1 base from J, leaving 10 bases between. This CDR3 reads CANEATNTEAFF. CDR3 bases: TGTGCCAACGAGGCCACGAACACTGAAGCTTTCTTT.

The rearrangement uses TRBV5-3 and TRBJ2-2, with 8 bases aligning to TRBD1. TRBV5-3 is flagged as an ORF with uncertain function. The CDR3 consists of 17 residues. After removal of 0 bases from V and 6 bases from J, the junction contained 10 bases not matched to a gene. The CDR3 here is CARSLVPDRGSSGELFF. CDR3 DNA sequence: TGTGCCAGAAGCTTGGTCCCCGACAGGGGAAGCTCCGGGGAGCTGTTTTTT.

The gene calls are TRBV7-8 and TRBJ2-1, with 11 bases aligning to TRBD2. Looked up from germline, CDR1 is SGHVS and CDR2 is FQNEAQ. The CDR3 consists of 17 residues. Unmatched junction bases numbered 9, after V lost 1 base and J lost 7 bases. In DNA form, the CDR3 reads TGTGCCAGCAGCTTAGGGATTAGCGGGAGGGCCCCGAATGAGCAGTTCTTC. Encoded protein: CASSLGISGRAPNEQFF.